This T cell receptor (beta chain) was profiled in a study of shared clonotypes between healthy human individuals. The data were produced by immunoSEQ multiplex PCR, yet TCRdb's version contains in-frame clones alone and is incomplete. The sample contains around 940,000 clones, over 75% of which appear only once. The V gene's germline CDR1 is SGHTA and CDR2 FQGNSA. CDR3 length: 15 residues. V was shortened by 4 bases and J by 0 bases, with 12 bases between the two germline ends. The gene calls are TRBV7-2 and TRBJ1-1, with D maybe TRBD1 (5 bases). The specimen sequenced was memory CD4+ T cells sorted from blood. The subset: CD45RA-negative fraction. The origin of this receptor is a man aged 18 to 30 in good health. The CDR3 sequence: CASSSGGSMNTEAFF. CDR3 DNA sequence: TGTGCCAGCAGCTCCGGGGGGAGTATGAACACTGAAGCTTTCTTT.